This TCR beta chain originates from a study of OX40 agonist ivuxolimab in advanced cancers. Turning to the overall study: Ivuxolimab, which targeted the costimulatory receptor OX40 (CD134), was an agonistic, fully human IgG2 monoclonal antibody. Intravenous ivuxolimab was administered to patients every 2 weeks at six dose levels: 0.01, 0.1, 0.3, 1.5, 3 and 10 mg/kg. Of the 50 to 55 dose-escalation patients, hepatocellular carcinoma was present in around 19, melanoma in around 15, renal cell carcinoma in 9 and head and neck cancer in 9. In the dose-escalation cohort, 82.7% of patients were male, and the mean age was roughly 60 years, with a range of roughly 20 to 85. Patients were allowed to have had prior anti-PD-1, anti-PD-L1 or anti-CTLA-4 therapy, and around 43% of the dose-escalation patients had been treated with checkpoint inhibitors. Partial responses occurred in three dose-escalation patients, of whom one had hepatocellular carcinoma and two had cutaneous melanoma. Peripheral TCRbeta sequencing was intended to test whether TCR sequence diversity was altered and clonal T-cell expansion was caused by ivuxolimab. The paper reports the monotherapy dose-escalation portion (N ≈ 52 patients) of the phase I ivuxolimab trial.

As regards this clone: Which antigen it targets is not known. Base-call qualities are not available, and no considerably larger clone is one nucleotide away.

Patients with a history of autoimmune disease or receiving systemic immunosuppression were excluded from the trial. Peripheral blood for TCR sequencing was collected from all dose cohorts at baseline, on cycle 4 day 1, and on cycle 7 day 1. Samples were obtained from an open-label, multicenter, first-in-human phase I dose-escalation trial of ivuxolimab. Adults with locally advanced or metastatic melanoma, renal cell carcinoma, hepatocellular carcinoma or head and neck squamous cell carcinoma were enrolled in the trial. Before TCR sequencing, CD4+ T cells and CD8+ T cells were sorted from peripheral blood as separate populations. Genomic DNA was extracted from sorted cells for sequencing of the TCRbeta CDR3 region. The immunoSEQ Assay was used to sequence the TCRbeta CDR3 regions. The table comes from immuneACCESS by way of TCRdb, which keeps in-frame sequences with V and J called. Part of the clones is missing from these tables; in studies checked, under half for an unresolved V gene and the rest for unknown reasons. This sample holds some 60,000 clones; 84% were observed only once. Together, the top ten hold 27% of the sample.

The CDR3 has 13 amino acids, counting the end cysteine and phenylalanine. CDR3 DNA is the only sequence kept; it has 39 bases, read in frame from the first base. The germline V gene supplies CDR1 MDHEN and CDR2 SYDVKM. Trimming removed 10 bases from V and 8 bases from J, leaving 15 bases between the germline ends. Overall study results and their limits: In the 0.1-3.0 mg/kg groups, partial responders were among the patients with the lowest normalized peripheral clonal expansion, particularly in CD8+ T cells. Low levels of normalized T-cell clonal expansion were also seen in some patients who did not respond. Clonal expansion of both CD4+ and CD8+ blood T cells was observed from baseline to week 6 at doses 0.1 to 3.0 mg/kg. After ivuxolimab, expanded clones were on average more numerous among CD8+ T cells than among CD4+ T cells. Which antigens the clonally expanded peripheral T cells were specific for was not determined.

The sequencing here drew on CD4+ or CD8+ T cells sorted from blood, taken in a trial of the OX40 agonist ivuxolimab. The chain employs TRBV28 and TRBJ1-6; the D gene is perhaps TRBD1, on 5 matching bases. The receptor's source is an adult with an advanced solid tumor such as melanoma, head and neck, liver or kidney cancer. The DNA is as follows: TGTGCCACCACGGGACGGTTATATTCACCCCTCCACTTT. It codes for CATTGRLYSPLHF.